This entry lists 27 T cell receptor beta chains sequenced from one sample in a study of cytomegalovirus exposure and HLA in healthy donors. The PCR contained 60 Vbeta and 13 Jbeta primers. Assay used: immunoSEQ multiplex PCR; TCRdb lists only in-frame clones, some missing. The sample records some 150,000 clones, around a tenth being singletons. Sequencing was done on a sample of PBMCs. The source is a man over 45 in good health and CMV-seronegative.

The rearrangement uses TRBV29-1 and TRBJ1-5; TRBD1 aligns across 9 bases. V trimming: 7 bases; J trimming: 2 bases; junction bases outside the gene matches: 3. The CDR3 is 13 residues long. Germline lookup yields CDR1 SQVTM and CDR2 ANQGSEA. CDR3 nucleotides: TGCAGCGGGGGACAGGGAGGCAATCAGCCCCAGCATTTT. Its protein is CSGGQGGNQPQHF.

This clone came up many times. The CDR3 DNA follows: TGCAGCGTGGAGACAGGGGCTAGCGAAAAACTGTTTTTT. Translated, it gives CSVETGASEKLFF. The chain recombines TRBV29-1 with TRBJ1-4; 8 nucleotides align to TRBD1. J was trimmed by 8 bases and V by 6 bases; bases with no gene match: 8. The CDR3 loop spans 13 amino acids. The germline CDR1 and CDR2 sequences are SQVTM and ANQGSEA.

The chain is built from TRBV6-5 and TRBJ2-7, with D maybe TRBD2 (5 bases). Germline V CDR1 and CDR2: MNHEY, SVGAGI. The CDR3 is 13 residues long. Trimming stripped 8 bases from V and 0 bases from J, with 11 bases between. CDR3 in amino acids: CASAGSSSYEQYF. In nucleotides, the CDR3 is TGTGCCAGCGCGGGCAGTAGCTCCTACGAGCAGTACTTC.

The chain carries TRBV10-3 and TRBJ1-1, with TRBD1 identical over 7 bases. Germline CDR1 ENHRY, CDR2 SYGVKD. The CDR3 is made up of 13 amino acids. V shed 6 bases, J shed 0 bases, and the junction held 1 base outside the gene matches. The CDR3 loop is CAISDRVNTEAFF. The CDR3 nucleotides are TGTGCCATCAGCGACAGGGTGAACACTGAAGCTTTCTTT.

Regarding this clone: Relative to the germline gene, one junction end is altered; a read error may explain this. The genes are TRBV7-3 and TRBJ1-2; 7 nucleotides line up with TRBD1. CDR3 length: 13 amino acids. Germline assignment: CDR1 SGHTA and CDR2 FQGTGA. The CDR3 sequence is CASSLTGDSGYTF. CDR3 in DNA: TGTGCCAGCAGCCTAACAGGGGATAGTGGCTACACCTTC.

This clone was counted only a few times. V is TRBV9 and J is TRBJ1-1; D not certain. The CDR3 has 13 residues. Trimming stripped 2 bases from V and 7 bases from J, with 12 bases between. Germline CDR1 and CDR2: SGDLS and YYNGEE. For the CDR3, the DNA is TGTGCCAGCAGCGTGGGATCGGGAGGTGAAGCTTTCTTT. Its translation is CASSVGSGGEAFF.

This sequence joins TRBV6-1 and TRBJ2-3; TRBD2 might be the D (6 bases). The V and J ends lost 4 bases and 2 bases respectively, with 10 bases between them. This CDR3 contains 14 residues. Germline CDR1 and CDR2: MNHNS and SASEGT. CDR3 region: CASSVRGLTDTQYF. The CDR3 coding sequence is TGTGCCAGCAGTGTTAGGGGACTCACAGATACGCAGTATTTT.

This clone was recorded a few times. The chain has TRBV6-5 and TRBJ1-2; 9 bases are a match to TRBD1. This CDR3 has 14 residues. CDR1 MNHEY and CDR2 SVGAGI come from the germline V gene. Trimming took 6 bases from V and 5 from J; bases not matched to a gene: 7. CDR3 in amino acids: CASSYRTGEYGYTF. The CDR3 DNA reads TGTGCCAGCAGCTACAGGACAGGGGAATATGGCTACACCTTC.

The rearrangement uses TRBV9 and TRBJ2-5; D is ambiguous. V was clipped by 6 bases and J by 0 bases, with 6 bases between them. The CDR3 contains 12 residues. The germline V gene encodes CDR1 SGDLS and CDR2 YYNGEE. The CDR3 DNA is TGTGCCAGCAATCGGGACCAAGAGACCCAGTACTTC. It yields the protein CASNRDQETQYF. Full variable domain (rest looked up from reference TRBV9 and TRBJ2-5): DSGVTQTPKHLITATGQRVTLRCSPRSGDLSVYWYQQSLDQGLQFLIQYYNGEERAKGNILERFSAQQFPDLHSELNLSSLELGDSALYFCASNRDQETQYFGPGTRLLVL.

This clone showed up just a few times. The chain uses TRBV5-1 and TRBJ1-2; 7 bases agree with TRBD1. V lost 4 bases and J lost 8; bases outside the gene matches: 14. Germline values: CDR1 SGHRS, CDR2 YFSETQ. The CDR3 is 15 amino acids. CDR3 sequence (DNA): TGCGCCAGCAGCATAAGCACCGGACAGGAGGGCGGCTACACCTTC. Residues: CASSISTGQEGGYTF.

This clone was seen a few times. The chain is built from TRBV5-4 and TRBJ1-2; 8 bases match TRBD1. The V gene end was trimmed by 1 base and the J gene end by 7 bases; junction bases not matched to a gene: 6. Looked up from germline, CDR1 is SGHNT and CDR2 is YYREEE (reference sequence). The CDR3 covers 14 residues. CDR3 in DNA: TGTGCCAGCAGCTTGCGTTCAGGGGGCTTTGGCTACACCTTC. It encodes CASSLRSGGFGYTF.

This clone appeared a few times. V is TRBV30 and J is TRBJ2-7; 11 positions match TRBD1. The length of the CDR3 is 13 residues. Per germline, CDR1 GTSNPN and CDR2 SVGIG (reference sequence). The V segment lost 5 bases and the J segment 2 bases; nucleotides outside the gene matches: 2. The CDR3 DNA sequence: TGTGCCTGGGGGGACAGGGGGGCCTACGAGCAGTACTTC. This codes for CAWGDRGAYEQYF. The full variable domain, with the rest looked up from reference TRBV30 and TRBJ2-7, is SQTIHQWPATLVQPVGSPLSLECTVEGTSNPNLYWYRQAAGRGLQLLFYSVGIGQISSEVPQNLSASRPQDRQFILSSKKLLLSDSGFYLCAWGDRGAYEQYFGPGTRLTVT.

This clone was seen a handful of times. The chain uses TRBV4-1 and TRBJ1-2; D is undetermined. V was pared by 4 bases and J by 4 bases, with 10 bases between. The CDR3 is 13 amino acids. Germline V gene data show CDR1 as MGHRA and CDR2 as YSYEKL. The CDR3 loop reads CASSPPAAYGYTF. The CDR3 DNA reads TGCGCCAGCAGCCCCCCAGCGGCCTATGGCTACACCTTC.

This clone appeared a few times. The rearrangement uses TRBV29-1 and TRBJ2-5, with a possible D match to TRBD1 (5 bases). Germline V gives CDR1 SQVTM, CDR2 ANQGSEA. This CDR3 region has 13 residues. V was pared by 0 bases and J by 9 bases, with 14 bases between. CDR3 in DNA: TGCAGCGTTGAAGAACCAGGGTGGGGATCCCAGTACTTC. This sequence encodes CSVEEPGWGSQYF.

The rearrangement links TRBV2 to TRBJ1-5; D remains ambiguous. The V gene's germline CDR1 is SNHLY and CDR2 FYNNEI. This CDR3 spans 14 amino acids. Trimming stripped 3 bases from V and 3 bases from J, with 9 bases between. CDR3 amino acids: CASSEVRNNQPQHF. DNA of the CDR3: TGTGCCAGCAGTGAGGTGCGGAACAATCAGCCCCAGCATTTT. The entire variable domain, with the rest obtained from reference TRBV2 and TRBJ1-5, is as follows: EPEVTQTPSHQVTQMGQEVILRCVPISNHLYFYWYRQILGQKVEFLVSFYNNEISEKSEIFDDQFSVERPDGSNFTLKIRSTKLEDSAMYFCASSEVRNNQPQHFGDGTRLSIL.

In this sample, this clone turned up a few times. The J gene is TRBJ2-2, the V gene TRBV5-1; tentatively, D is TRBD2 (5 bases). This CDR3 spans 14 amino acids. Germline V CDR1 and CDR2: SGHRS, YFSETQ. V was pared by 4 bases and J by 10 bases, with 17 bases between. CDR3 bases: TGCGCCAGCAGCCCGGGTCTGGACTTGGAGGAGCTGTTTTTT. Its protein product is CASSPGLDLEELFF.

The chain uses TRBV6-5 and TRBJ2-5; 14 positions agree with TRBD2. With the DNA end fitting TRBJ2-7 better, the J assignment may be wrong. The CDR3 sequence is 15 residues long. In germline, CDR1 is MNHEY, CDR2 SVGAGI. For the CDR3, the DNA is TGTGCCAGCAGTGCCGGACTAGCGGGAGGCGACGAGCAGTACTTC. Its protein is CASSAGLAGGDEQYF.

The rearrangement links TRBV11-1 to TRBJ2-1; TRBD2 aligns across 10 bases. Germline CDR1 and CDR2: SGHAT and FQDESV (reference sequence). The CDR3 spans 15 residues. V shed 5 bases, J shed 5 bases, and the junction held 6 bases outside the gene matches. In nucleotides, the CDR3 is TGTGCCAGCAGCCCCTGGACTAGCGGAAACAATGAGCAGTTCTTC. This encodes CASSPWTSGNNEQFF.

This clone has a handful of counts. V gene TRBV28 combines with J gene TRBJ2-7, with TRBD2 identical over 9 bases. The CDR3 is 15 residues long. CDR1 and CDR2 (germline): MDHEN, SYDVKM. V dropped 4 bases and J dropped 7; count of bases not matched to a gene: 11. CDR3 in DNA: TGTGCCAGCAGTTCAGGGACAGCAAGCGGGGGGGAGCAGTACTTC. Amino acids: CASSSGTASGGEQYF.

This clone was counted only a few times. The J gene is TRBJ1-5, the V gene TRBV30; 8 bases line up with TRBD1. CDR3 length equals 15 residues. Germline V gene sequence: CDR1 GTSNPN, CDR2 SVGIG (reference sequence). Trimming took 1 base from V and 9 from J; bases not matched to a gene: 11. CDR3 sequence: CAWSGQGSLVGPQHF. In nucleotides, the CDR3 is TGTGCCTGGAGTGGACAGGGGAGCCTCGTTGGGCCCCAGCATTTT.

This clone was detected a few times. The CDR3 DNA is TGTGCCAGTAGCTTTAGCGGGAGTATTACCGGGGAGCTGTTTTTT. Its translation is CASSFSGSITGELFF. The J gene is TRBJ2-2, the V gene TRBV19; TRBD2 matches 9 bases. CDR1 is LNHDA, CDR2 SQIVND, per germline (reference sequence). This CDR3 spans 15 amino acids. The V and J ends lost 6 bases and 5 bases, in that order; junction bases with no gene match: 7. The entire variable domain, with the rest obtained from reference TRBV19 and TRBJ2-2, is as follows: DGGITQSPKYLFRKEGQNVTLSCEQNLNHDAMYWYRQDPGQGLRLIYYSQIVNDFQKGDIAEGYSVSREKKESFPLTVTSAQKNPTAFYLCASSFSGSITGELFFGEGSRLTVL.

The chain uses TRBV18 and TRBJ1-4; D is perhaps TRBD1 (6 bases). The CDR3 is 14 residues long. Germline V gene sequence: CDR1 KGHSH, CDR2 LQKENI. V lost 1 base and J 8 bases, leaving 11 bases between the germline ends. The CDR3 bases are TGTGCCAGCTCACCACAGACAGGAGACGAAAAACTGTTTTTT. It encodes CASSPQTGDEKLFF.

This clone was counted only a few times. The CDR3 loop reads CASSISQGSSNQPQHF. The CDR3 bases are TGTGCCAGTAGTATATCCCAGGGGTCGAGCAATCAGCCCCAGCATTTT. The chain carries TRBV19 and TRBJ1-5; tentatively, D is TRBD1 (6 bases). This CDR3 has 16 amino acids. Per germline, CDR1 LNHDA and CDR2 SQIVND (reference sequence). The V gene lost 2 bases and the J gene lost 1 base, with 12 bases spanning the gap.

This chain joins TRBV2 and TRBJ2-2; 10 bases map to TRBD1. The germline V gene encodes CDR1 SNHLY and CDR2 FYNNEI. With 9 bases clipped from V and 4 bases from J, the junction kept 8 bases outside the gene matches. This CDR3 has 15 amino acids. CDR3 loop: CASYSGTGATGELFF. The CDR3 DNA is TGTGCCAGTTACTCCGGGACAGGGGCCACCGGGGAGCTGTTTTTT.

The chain recombines TRBV30 with TRBJ1-1, with D possibly being TRBD1 (6 bases). Trimming stripped 0 bases from V and 0 bases from J, with 17 bases between. Germline CDR1 and CDR2: GTSNPN and SVGIG (reference sequence). This CDR3 has 17 amino acids. The CDR3: CAWSVQGDYYMNTEAFF. The CDR3 nucleotides read TGTGCCTGGAGTGTACAGGGAGACTACTACATGAACACTGAAGCTTTCTTT.

V usage is TRBV7-6 and J usage is TRBJ2-1, with 7 bases fitting TRBD2. J gave up 4 bases and V 2 bases, and 5 bases lay outside the gene matches. Germline V gene sequence: CDR1 SGHVS, CDR2 FNYEAQ. This CDR3 has 15 residues. This CDR3 reads CASSLPRGRYNEQFF. The DNA of the CDR3 is TGTGCCAGCAGCTTACCGCGCGGGAGATACAATGAGCAGTTCTTC.

A remark on this clone: Other DNA sequences from this sample encode an identical CDR3 as well. The chain couples TRBV19 to TRBJ1-6; 7 nucleotides match TRBD1. Germline lookup yields CDR1 LNHDA and CDR2 SQIVND (reference sequence). The V segment lost 4 bases and the J segment 7 bases; nucleotides outside the gene matches: 7. The CDR3 length is 15 residues. For the CDR3, the DNA is TGTGCCAGTAGTACTCAAACAGGGGCCAATTCACCCCTCCACTTT. This codes for CASSTQTGANSPLHF.